This paragraph reports one TCR beta chain. No antigen is known for it. This record belongs to a study of beta chain features in type 1 diabetes. Study-wide findings and caveats: Within the patient group, naive, central memory and Treg TCRB repertoires appeared more similar to each other than within healthy donors. The VDJ junctions of type 1 diabetes patients carried fewer insertions and more deletions. A potential influence of HLA type upon TCRB rearrangement remained unresolved herein. cDNA-based sequencing might over-represent cells highly expressing TCR.

Sequenced material consisted of expressed TCRB transcripts (all of the isolated RNA was reverse transcribed). TCRdb's copy holds only in-frame clones and misses some; the assay was immunoSEQ multiplex PCR. The sample holds 300,000 to 450,000 clones, 15% to 20% seen once. Trimming took 3 bases from V and 12 from J; bases not matched to a gene: 5. The germline gives CDR1 DFQATT, CDR2 SNEGSKA (reference sequence). The CDR3 length is 11 residues. The rearrangement links TRBV20-1 to TRBJ2-1, with 7 bases fitting TRBD1. This sequence originates from a woman in her late teens or twenties in good health. Sequenced input: naive CD4+ T cells from blood. CDR3: CSASDRVMQFF. In DNA form, the CDR3 reads TGCAGTGCTAGTGACAGGGTAATGCAGTTCTTC.